A single T cell receptor beta chain is shown here with its context. This clone's antigen is unknown. No qualities accompany the bases; no much larger clone lies one base away. This sample stems from a study of blood T cell repertoires in COVID-19 (dated by TCRdb to 2019 to 2021). General notes on the study: Collaborator samples came from the United States, Italy and Spain and covered acute and convalescent phases of COVID-19. Deeply sampled blood TCRbeta repertoires from subjects exposed to, actively infected with, or recovered from COVID-19 were included in the dataset. The repertoires were made available in a free public database intended to serve as a resource for research on the immune response to SARS-CoV-2. The prospective study material was composed of cDNA or gDNA derived from T cells, B-cell-depleted T cells, or PBMCs. Samples were obtained from the ongoing ImmuneRACE study (first 160 participants) and from 950 to 1,500 subjects provided by 6 global collaborators. Where HLA class I and class II types were available, the types were taken from metadata supplied by the sample provider, not from assay-based typing. Sample metadata almost always included a de-identified subject ID, COVID-19 status, age in years and sex. General conclusions and limits of the study: Clinical and demographic metadata were provided uncurated, with the amount varying by source and participant.

The immunoSEQ Assay, a bias-controlled multiplex PCR, was used to amplify TCRbeta CDR3 regions from genomic DNA. In the source study's methods: Within the assay, amplification of reference gene primers was used to estimate how many nucleated cells each sample contained. To quantify the absolute abundance of each unique TCRbeta CDR3 rearrangement, sequence reads were collapsed and filtered. Productive Simpson clonality was computed per sample as the square root of Simpson's diversity index over productive rearrangements. TCRdb carries this immuneACCESS record with in-frame sequences only. Its versions omit some clonotypes, under half of them owing to an unresolved V gene in the studies checked, with the rest unexplained. V, J and clone size were drawn from that table, and D and trimming were deduced from the DNA. This sample is represented by 20,000 to 30,000 clones; around 93% of them were singletons. Jointly, the top ten make up roughly 2% of the sample.

Each collaborating institution followed its own protocols to collect whole blood in K2EDTA tubes. For TCRbeta analysis, collaborators shipped samples in one of three forms: frozen whole blood, isolated PBMCs, or DNA extracted from either of those sample types. Reading from cysteine to phenylalanine, the CDR3 counts 15 amino acids. Only the CDR3 portion is preserved as DNA: 45 bases, with reading frame beginning at the first base. CDR1 and CDR2 are drawn from the germline V gene: MGHDK, SYGVNS. V was cut back by 4 bases and J by 2 bases, leaving a gap of 14 bases between them. This receptor was identified in a human donor in a cohort sampled during active COVID-19. The chain links TRBV25-1 with TRBJ1-2, with TRBD1 tentatively as D gene (5 bases match). Sequencing was carried out using peripheral blood. The CDR3: CASSAVYGGNYGYTF. The DNA sequence reads TGTGCCAGCAGTGCGGTATATGGGGGGAACTATGGCTACACCTTC.